This TCR beta chain was sequenced in a study of PD-L1 blockade in urothelial cancer. Study information: The analyses of blood took place 3 weeks (second dose) and 6 weeks after treatment start.

TCRdb's table, derived via immunoSEQ multiplex PCR, lists solely in-frame clones and lacks some. The repertoire includes approximately 32,000 clones, 84% of them detected once, and about 29% sits in the top ten. Trimming took off 2 bases at V and 6 bases at J, with 5 bases between the two ends. Germline assignment: CDR1 LNHDA and CDR2 SQIVND (reference sequence). This CDR3 comprises 12 residues. The receptor was isolated from a man between 60 and 75 years old with urothelial cancer. The J gene is TRBJ2-1, the V gene TRBV19, with unresolved D. The sequences come from PBMCs, collected around atezolizumab (anti-PD-L1) treatment. The CDR3 is CASSINRNEQFF. The CDR3 coding sequence is TGTGCCAGTAGTATAAATCGCAATGAGCAGTTCTTC.